This T cell receptor beta chain was captured by sequencing in a study of monozygotic twins with inflammatory bowel disease. Study-wide points: On the inverse Simpson index, IBD patients scored lower for TCRbeta diversity than healthy co-twins. Especially with disease activity, IBD patients had fewer clonotypes in common with others than healthy twins did.

Turning to this clonotype: Its specificity is unknown.

Germline CDR1 reads SGHRS; CDR2 reads YFSETQ. This CDR3 spans 14 amino acids. Each TCR library consumed about 4,000 ng of total RNA. Investigators made cDNA in eight separate reactions per sample. One entry per CDR3 protein, without DNA, is what TCRdb gives after re-calling the 5' RACE reads. This sample's table reports approximately 330,000 distinct CDR3 sequences. The sample comprised blood. The receptor comes from a human donor with ulcerative colitis or Crohn's disease, or a healthy co-twin of an affected twin (not recorded which). This chain connects TRBV5-1 to TRBJ2-1. The CDR3 is CASSLPHSYNEQFF.